The rows below give T cell receptor beta chains drawn from one sample of a study of cytomegalovirus exposure and HLA in healthy donors. Libraries were prepared by immunoSEQ multiplex PCR; TCRdb keeps only in-frame clonotypes and omits some of them. The sample consists of around 210,000 clones, approximately 78% of them appearing once. Sequenced input: PBMCs. These receptors all come from a woman between 40 and 55 years old in good health and CMV-seronegative. The CDR3 runs from the conserved cysteine through the conserved F or W. The D gene is left open where the match is weak. Part of the rows lack a size; the others show once, few, many or a class for expanded clones.

j_gene | d_gene | v_gene | abundance | CDR3aa | CDR3nt
TRBJ1-1 | - | TRBV19 | few | CASSRQLNTEAFF | TGTGCCAGTAGTCGACAGTTGAACACTGAAGCTTTCTTT
TRBJ2-7 | TRBD1 | TRBV19 | - | CASRPGQGFSYEQYF | TGTGCCAGTAGACCGGGACAGGGATTCTCCTACGAGCAGTACTTC
TRBJ2-2 | TRBD1 | TRBV19 | - | CASSTTGVNTGELFF | TGTGCCAGTAGTACGACAGGGGTGAACACCGGGGAGCTGTTTTTT
TRBJ1-1 | TRBD1 | TRBV11-2 | few | CASSLVQGARNTEAFF | TGTGCCAGCAGCTTAGTCCAGGGGGCCAGGAACACTGAAGCTTTCTTT
TRBJ2-2 | - | TRBV4-1 | once | CASSQDTTTGELFF | TGCGCCAGCAGCCAAGATACAACCACCGGGGAGCTGTTTTTT
TRBJ2-1 | - | TRBV7-3 | - | CASSLTLGDNEQFF | TGTGCCAGCAGCTTAACCTTGGGCGACAATGAGCAGTTCTTC
TRBJ2-5 | - | TRBV25-1 | - | CASSEGGETQYF | TGTGCCAGCAGTGAAGGAGGAGAGACCCAGTACTTC
TRBJ2-7 | TRBD2 | TRBV4-2 | - | CASSQDWGGSFVYEQYF | TGTGCCAGCAGCCAAGACTGGGGCGGGAGTTTCGTCTACGAGCAGTACTTC
TRBJ2-3 | - | TRBV7-2 | few | CASSFTAGGSGSTDTQYF | TGTGCCAGCAGCTTTACAGCGGGTGGGTCTGGGAGCACAGATACGCAGTATTTT
TRBJ1-1 | TRBD1 | TRBV7-2 | once | CASSPRDRGNTEAFF | TGTGCCAGCAGCCCCCGGGACAGGGGAAACACTGAAGCTTTCTTT
TRBJ2-7 | TRBD1 | TRBV29-1 | few | CSVEVDRGFFYEQYF | TGCAGCGTTGAGGTAGACAGGGGGTTCTTCTACGAGCAGTACTTC
TRBJ2-1 | - | TRBV5-1 | - | CASSLAVLGGYNEQFF | TGCGCCAGCAGCTTGGCCGTTTTGGGAGGCTACAATGAGCAGTTCTTC
TRBJ1-1 | TRBD1 | TRBV29-1 | - | CSVEASRDRKNTEAFF | TGCAGCGTTGAAGCCTCCCGGGACAGGAAAAACACTGAAGCTTTCTTT
TRBJ2-5 | TRBD1 | TRBV5-1 | - | CASSAGTGEGETQYF | TGCGCCAGCAGCGCTGGGACAGGGGAGGGAGAGACCCAGTACTTC
TRBJ2-3 | - | TRBV30 | - | CAWSVQNTDTQYF | TGTGCCTGGAGTGTACAAAACACAGATACGCAGTATTTT
TRBJ1-2 | TRBD1 | TRBV30 | - | CAWSVRDRGLYGYTF | TGTGCCTGGAGTGTAAGGGACAGGGGGCTTTATGGCTACACCTTC
TRBJ1-2 | - | TRBV27 | - | CASSFRRGNAWYGYTF | TGTGCCAGCAGTTTTCGGCGGGGGAACGCTTGGTATGGCTACACCTTC
TRBJ2-1 | - | TRBV20-1 | - | CSAPRRGEQFF | TGCAGTGCTCCCCGGAGGGGTGAGCAGTTCTTC
TRBJ1-1 | TRBD1 | TRBV7-3 | - | CASSAQGALNTEAFF | TGTGCCAGCAGCGCACAGGGGGCTCTTAACACTGAAGCTTTCTTT
TRBJ2-7 | - | TRBV15 | - | CATSSGGGLREQYF | TGTGCCACCAGCTCAGGGGGAGGTTTGAGGGAGCAGTACTTC
TRBJ1-1 | TRBD1 | TRBV7-2 | - | CASSSRGLNTEAFF | TGTGCCAGCAGCTCCAGGGGGCTTAACACTGAAGCTTTCTTT
TRBJ1-6 | TRBD1 | TRBV2 | - | CASSDAGTGNSPLHF | TGTGCCAGCAGCGACGCCGGGACAGGCAATTCACCCCTCCACTTT
TRBJ2-6 | TRBD1 | TRBV19 | - | CASSRGLPSGANVLTF | TGTGCCAGTAGCAGGGGGCTCCCGTCTGGGGCCAACGTCCTGACTTTC
TRBJ1-2 | - | TRBV12-5 | few | CASGLTANYGYTF | TGTGCTAGTGGTTTGACAGCTAACTATGGCTACACCTTC
TRBJ2-3 | - | TRBV7-3 | - | CASSFLYTDTQYF | TGTGCCAGCAGCTTCTTATACACAGATACGCAGTATTTT
TRBJ2-7 | TRBD1 | TRBV18 | once | CASSPTGTDTPKEQYF | TGTGCCAGCTCACCAACGGGGACAGATACTCCTAAGGAGCAGTACTTC
TRBJ2-5 | TRBD2 | TRBV19 | - | CASNYGVASGQETQYF | TGTGCCAGTAATTATGGGGTAGCTAGCGGGCAAGAGACCCAGTACTTC
TRBJ1-5 | - | TRBV5-8 | few | CASSFLRGSNQPQHF | TGTGCCAGCAGCTTCCTAAGGGGTAGCAATCAGCCCCAGCATTTT
TRBJ2-7 | TRBD2 | TRBV5-1 | - | CASSFFTSEYMSYEQYF | TGCGCCAGCAGCTTCTTCACTAGCGAATACATGAGCTACGAGCAGTACTTC
TRBJ2-5 | - | TRBV10-2 | once | CATSRNSGEETQYF | TGCGCCACCTCGAGGAACAGCGGTGAAGAGACCCAGTACTTC
TRBJ2-1 | TRBD2 | TRBV27 | - | CASSSGTSGRNEQFF | TGTGCCAGCAGCTCGGGGACTAGCGGACGCAATGAGCAGTTCTTC
TRBJ2-1 | TRBD2 | TRBV10-1 | once | CASSEQLAGPNEQFF | TGCGCCAGCAGTGAACAACTAGCGGGACCGAATGAGCAGTTCTTC
TRBJ1-2 | - | TRBV30 | few | CAYSGLGRYGSYTF | TGTGCCTACTCGGGCCTTGGGAGATATGGGAGCTACACCTTC
TRBJ2-7 | TRBD2 | TRBV28 | once | CASSGGVTYEQYF | TGTGCCAGCAGCGGGGGGGTAACCTACGAGCAGTACTTC
TRBJ1-5 | TRBD1 | TRBV7-2 | - | CASSVDRGGQGPQHF | TGTGCCAGCAGCGTGGACAGGGGAGGGCAAGGGCCCCAGCATTTT
TRBJ2-2 | - | TRBV27 | - | CASSFAGSRGELFF | TGTGCCAGCAGTTTCGCCGGGTCTCGCGGGGAGCTGTTTTTT
TRBJ2-7 | - | TRBV9 | - | CASSVGWVGSEQYF | TGTGCCAGCAGCGTAGGATGGGTGGGGAGCGAGCAGTACTTC
TRBJ1-2 | TRBD1 | TRBV27 | - | CASNHDRAGGYTF | TGTGCCAGCAACCACGACAGGGCGGGAGGCTACACCTTC
TRBJ2-7 | TRBD1 | TRBV4-1 | - | CASSQMLDRGREQYF | TGCGCCAGCAGCCAAATGCTCGACAGGGGGCGCGAGCAGTACTTC
TRBJ2-1 | - | TRBV6-1 | - | CASRIGQHLNEQFF | TGTGCCAGCAGGATTGGACAGCATCTTAATGAGCAGTTCTTC
TRBJ1-4 | TRBD1 | TRBV28 | - | CASSSGTGGQEKLFF | TGTGCCAGCAGTTCGGGGACAGGGGGCCAGGAAAAACTGTTTTTT
TRBJ2-7 | - | TRBV27 | - | CASSLKWDNSYEQYF | TGTGCCAGCAGTTTAAAGTGGGACAACTCCTACGAGCAGTACTTC
TRBJ2-7 | - | TRBV19 | - | CASSPLAASYEQYF | TGTGCCAGTAGTCCCTTAGCGGCCTCCTACGAGCAGTACTTC
TRBJ2-7 | TRBD2 | TRBV4-2 | - | CASAPPSGGSYEQYF | TGTGCCAGCGCCCCCCCTAGCGGGGGTTCCTACGAGCAGTACTTC
TRBJ2-6 | - | TRBV5-4 | - | CASSFWGAGANVLTF | TGTGCCAGCAGCTTTTGGGGAGCTGGGGCCAACGTCCTGACTTTC
TRBJ2-7 | - | TRBV9 | - | CASSVVKQYF | TGTGCCAGCAGCGTAGTTAAGCAGTACTTC
TRBJ1-1 | TRBD1 | TRBV7-6 | - | CASSQGQYTEAFF | TGTGCCAGCAGCCAGGGACAGTACACTGAAGCTTTCTTT
TRBJ1-2 | - | TRBV4-1 | - | CASSQVYRQKGSGHYGYTF | TGCGCCAGCAGCCAAGTATACAGGCAGAAGGGCAGTGGGCACTATGGCTACACCTTC
TRBJ1-4 | - | TRBV6-1 | - | CASSDRGMGEKLFF | TGTGCCAGCAGTGATCGGGGTATGGGTGAAAAACTGTTTTTT
TRBJ2-5 | - | TRBV2 | - | CASSIAGNMGDTQYF | TGTGCCAGCAGTATCGCCGGGAACATGGGAGATACCCAGTACTTC
TRBJ1-1 | TRBD1 | TRBV7-2 | - | CASSSRGLEAFF | TGTGCCAGCAGCTCCAGGGGGCTTGAAGCTTTCTTT
TRBJ2-1 | - | TRBV6-5 | - | CASSRMGGNEQFF | TGTGCCAGCAGCCGTATGGGAGGAAATGAGCAGTTCTTC
TRBJ1-3 | - | TRBV4-2 | - | CASSDKATASSGNTIYF | TGTGCCAGCAGCGACAAGGCAACGGCCAGCTCTGGAAACACCATATATTTT
TRBJ2-1 | - | TRBV21-1 | - | CASSTAGTSGANEQFF | TGTGCCAGCAGCACAGCGGGGACTAGCGGGGCCAATGAGCAGTTCTTC
TRBJ2-4 | - | TRBV6-1 | - | CASSEAILGAWNIQYF | TGTGCCAGCAGTGAAGCGATTTTGGGGGCCTGGAACATTCAGTACTTC